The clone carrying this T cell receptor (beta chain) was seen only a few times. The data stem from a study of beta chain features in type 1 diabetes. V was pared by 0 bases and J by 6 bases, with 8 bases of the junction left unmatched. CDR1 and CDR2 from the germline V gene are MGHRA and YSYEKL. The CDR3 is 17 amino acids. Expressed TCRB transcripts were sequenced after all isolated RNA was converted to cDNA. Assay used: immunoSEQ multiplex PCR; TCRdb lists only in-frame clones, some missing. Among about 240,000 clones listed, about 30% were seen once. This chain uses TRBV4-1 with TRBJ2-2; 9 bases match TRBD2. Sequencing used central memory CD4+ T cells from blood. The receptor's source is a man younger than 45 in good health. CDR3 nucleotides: TGCGCCAGCAGCCAAGAGGTGCTAGCGGGACGGTCCGGGGAGCTGTTTTTT. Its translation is CASSQEVLAGRSGELFF.